A selection of T cell receptor beta chains follows, all from one sample in a study of OX40 agonist ivuxolimab in advanced cancers. Clones were sequenced by immunoSEQ multiplex PCR, and TCRdb holds only the in-frame ones, with some missing. Here the sample spans over 35,000 clones, roughly 90% being singletons. Material: CD4+ or CD8+ T cells sorted from blood, obtained in a trial of the OX40 agonist ivuxolimab. These receptors came from an adult with an advanced solid tumor such as melanoma, head and neck, liver or kidney cancer. The CDR3 runs from the conserved cysteine through the conserved F or W. D genes are given only for firm matches. Not every row has a clone size; where given, it reads once, few, many or a size class.

clone size: .; J gene: TRBJ2-7; V gene: TRBV11-2; D gene: .; CDR3 DNA: TGTGCCAGCAGCCCCCCCTGGAGTCGGGGAGAGCAGTACTTC; CDR3 protein: CASSPPWSRGEQYF
clone size: .; J gene: TRBJ1-3; V gene: TRBV6-1; D gene: .; CDR3 DNA: TGTGCCAGCAGTGAAGGACGGCGCTCTGGAAACACCATATATTTT; CDR3 protein: CASSEGRRSGNTIYF
clone size: .; J gene: TRBJ1-5; V gene: TRBV6-1; D gene: .; CDR3 DNA: TGTGCCAGCAGTGCCGGTTGGGGGCAGCCCCAGCATTTT; CDR3 protein: CASSAGWGQPQHF
clone size: .; J gene: TRBJ1-1; V gene: TRBV18; D gene: .; CDR3 DNA: TGTGCCAGCTCCCACAGGACAGCCAACACTGAAGCTTTCTTT; CDR3 protein: CASSHRTANTEAFF
clone size: few; J gene: TRBJ1-1; V gene: TRBV5-5; D gene: .; CDR3 DNA: TGTGCCAGCAGCTTGGGGTGGTCTCGATCTTCGAACACTGAAGCTTTCTTT; CDR3 protein: CASSLGWSRSSNTEAFF
clone size: .; J gene: TRBJ1-1; V gene: TRBV4-3; D gene: .; CDR3 DNA: TGCGCCAGCAGCCGGGGGGTAGGGGGGGCCCGGACTGAAGCTTTCTTT; CDR3 protein: CASSRGVGGARTEAFF
clone size: .; J gene: TRBJ1-5; V gene: TRBV19; D gene: TRBD1; CDR3 DNA: TGTGCCAGTAGTCCCCCCCCAGGGGGGGGATTGCCCCAGCATTTT; CDR3 protein: CASSPPPGGGLPQHF
clone size: once; J gene: TRBJ2-7; V gene: TRBV7-2; D gene: .; CDR3 DNA: TGTGCCAGCTCACGGTGGAGGGGAGGCGACGAGCAGTACTTC; CDR3 protein: CASSRWRGGDEQYF
clone size: once; J gene: TRBJ2-7; V gene: TRBV7-8; D gene: .; CDR3 DNA: TGTGCCAGCAGCTTCGAGGGGGGATTGGACGAGCAGTACTTC; CDR3 protein: CASSFEGGLDEQYF
clone size: .; J gene: TRBJ2-6; V gene: TRBV6-7; D gene: .; CDR3 DNA: TGTGCCAGCAGTTATACGATGCGTCGGGCCAACGTCCTGACTTTC; CDR3 protein: CASSYTMRRANVLTF
clone size: once; J gene: TRBJ1-1; V gene: TRBV19; D gene: TRBD1; CDR3 DNA: TGTGCCAGTAGTCTCCGGACAGGGAACACTGAAGCTTTCTTT; CDR3 protein: CASSLRTGNTEAFF
clone size: .; J gene: TRBJ1-1; V gene: TRBV18; D gene: .; CDR3 DNA: TGTGCCAGCTCACCACCTGACGGCGGCGGAACTGAAGCTTTCTTT; CDR3 protein: CASSPPDGGGTEAFF
clone size: .; J gene: TRBJ1-1; V gene: TRBV7-7; D gene: .; CDR3 DNA: TGTGCCAGCAGCTGGGACAAGAACACTGAAGCTTTCTTT; CDR3 protein: CASSWDKNTEAFF
clone size: .; J gene: TRBJ1-1; V gene: TRBV2; D gene: TRBD1; CDR3 DNA: TGTGCCAGCAGCGAACAGGGGGATACTGAAGCTTTCTTT; CDR3 protein: CASSEQGDTEAFF
clone size: .; J gene: TRBJ1-1; V gene: TRBV5-1; D gene: .; CDR3 DNA: TGCGCCAGCAGCTTGGGGGGTCAGGGCTACACTGAAGCTTTCTTT; CDR3 protein: CASSLGGQGYTEAFF
clone size: .; J gene: TRBJ1-2; V gene: TRBV29-1; D gene: .; CDR3 DNA: TGCAGCGTTGGGGAGACAGGCTTCGATTATGGCTACACCTTC; CDR3 protein: CSVGETGFDYGYTF
clone size: .; J gene: TRBJ2-2; V gene: TRBV5-6; D gene: .; CDR3 DNA: TGTGCCAGCAGCTCGACCGGGACAAGTAGAACCGGGGAGCTGTTTTTT; CDR3 protein: CASSSTGTSRTGELFF
clone size: .; J gene: TRBJ2-2; V gene: TRBV12-5; D gene: .; CDR3 DNA: TGTGCTACCCGTGGGGGGGCAATAGACACCGGGGAGCTGTTTTTT; CDR3 protein: CATRGGAIDTGELFF
clone size: .; J gene: TRBJ2-2; V gene: TRBV7-7; D gene: .; CDR3 DNA: TGTGCTAGCAGCTTCAGTGGAGGGGAGCTGTTTTTT; CDR3 protein: CASSFSGGELFF
clone size: .; J gene: TRBJ1-5; V gene: TRBV28; D gene: .; CDR3 DNA: TGTGCCAGCAGTTCCTCCCTGGGGGATAGCAATCAGCCCCAGCATTTT; CDR3 protein: CASSSSLGDSNQPQHF
clone size: .; J gene: TRBJ2-1; V gene: TRBV6-5; D gene: .; CDR3 DNA: TGTGCCAGCAGTTACACCCATCAGGGGACGGGGAATGAGCAGTTCTTC; CDR3 protein: CASSYTHQGTGNEQFF
clone size: once; J gene: TRBJ1-2; V gene: TRBV5-1; D gene: .; CDR3 DNA: TGCGCCAGCAGCTTGGCGGACGAATATGGCTACACCTTC; CDR3 protein: CASSLADEYGYTF
clone size: .; J gene: TRBJ1-1; V gene: TRBV12-5; D gene: .; CDR3 DNA: TGTGCTAGTGGCACCCTCGCGGGCACTGAAGCTTTCTTT; CDR3 protein: CASGTLAGTEAFF
clone size: .; J gene: TRBJ1-5; V gene: TRBV6-6; D gene: .; CDR3 DNA: TGTGCCAGCAGTTACGGGGGGGCGAACAATCAGCCCCAGCATTTT; CDR3 protein: CASSYGGANNQPQHF
clone size: .; J gene: TRBJ2-5; V gene: TRBV29-1; D gene: TRBD1; CDR3 DNA: TGCAGCGTAGCCGGGACAGTCGGTGTTGAGACCCAGTACTTC; CDR3 protein: CSVAGTVGVETQYF
clone size: .; J gene: TRBJ1-4; V gene: TRBV7-2; D gene: .; CDR3 DNA: TGTGCCAGCAGCTTGAGGGGGGCAACTAATGAAAAACTGTTTTTT; CDR3 protein: CASSLRGATNEKLFF
clone size: .; J gene: TRBJ1-2; V gene: TRBV29-1; D gene: .; CDR3 DNA: TGCAGCGGCTTGACAGTTACTAACTATGGCTACACCTTC; CDR3 protein: CSGLTVTNYGYTF
clone size: .; J gene: TRBJ2-1; V gene: TRBV28; D gene: TRBD2; CDR3 DNA: TGTGCCATAAGAAGCGGGGCGTACAATGAGCAGTTCTTC; CDR3 protein: CAIRSGAYNEQFF
clone size: .; J gene: TRBJ1-5; V gene: TRBV2; D gene: .; CDR3 DNA: TGTGCCAGCAGTGGACGTAGCAATCAGCCCCAGCATTTT; CDR3 protein: CASSGRSNQPQHF
clone size: .; J gene: TRBJ2-1; V gene: TRBV9; D gene: TRBD1; CDR3 DNA: TGTGCCAGCAGCTACACCGCCATGGACAGGGGAAACAATGAGCAGTTCTTC; CDR3 protein: CASSYTAMDRGNNEQFF
clone size: .; J gene: TRBJ2-3; V gene: TRBV7-9; D gene: .; CDR3 DNA: TGTGCCAGCAGCCCGTCCGGGGGCACAGATACGCAGTATTTT; CDR3 protein: CASSPSGGTDTQYF
clone size: .; J gene: TRBJ2-7; V gene: TRBV5-5; D gene: .; CDR3 DNA: TGTGCCAGCAGCTTGTTCCTAGGGCCTCAGGGGTACGAGCAGTACTTC; CDR3 protein: CASSLFLGPQGYEQYF
clone size: few; J gene: TRBJ2-7; V gene: TRBV7-9; D gene: .; CDR3 DNA: TGTGCCAGCAGCTTATGGGGCAGTGGAAGCGAGCAGTACTTC; CDR3 protein: CASSLWGSGSEQYF
clone size: .; J gene: TRBJ2-2; V gene: TRBV18; D gene: .; CDR3 DNA: TGTGCCAGCTCACTCATGCGCCCGGGATTTGGCACCGGGGAGCTGTTTTTT; CDR3 protein: CASSLMRPGFGTGELFF
clone size: .; J gene: TRBJ2-3; V gene: TRBV5-1; D gene: .; CDR3 DNA: TGCGCCAGCGCCACCGGAGGGGCTCACATAGATACGCAGTATTTT; CDR3 protein: CASATGGAHIDTQYF
clone size: .; J gene: TRBJ2-7; V gene: TRBV6-6; D gene: .; CDR3 DNA: TGTGCCAGCAGTGAGAATCTTATCTACGAGCAGTACTTC; CDR3 protein: CASSENLIYEQYF
clone size: .; J gene: TRBJ2-3; V gene: TRBV15; D gene: TRBD2; CDR3 DNA: TGTGCCACCAGCAGTTATGTACTAGCGGGGGGAACAGATACGCAGTATTTT; CDR3 protein: CATSSYVLAGGTDTQYF
clone size: .; J gene: TRBJ2-3; V gene: TRBV7-9; D gene: .; CDR3 DNA: TGTGCCAGCAGCCGGGGGGCCCCAGATACGCAGTATTTT; CDR3 protein: CASSRGAPDTQYF
clone size: .; J gene: TRBJ1-1; V gene: TRBV5-1; D gene: .; CDR3 DNA: TGCGCCAGCAGCTTAAACGCTGAAGCTTTCTTT; CDR3 protein: CASSLNAEAFF
clone size: .; J gene: TRBJ2-1; V gene: TRBV15; D gene: .; CDR3 DNA: TGTGCCACCAGCAGAGGTGACCCATACAATGAGCAGTTCTTC; CDR3 protein: CATSRGDPYNEQFF
clone size: .; J gene: TRBJ1-3; V gene: TRBV6-6; D gene: .; CDR3 DNA: TGTGCCAGCAGCCCGGGTCTCGGAAACACCATATATTTT; CDR3 protein: CASSPGLGNTIYF
clone size: .; J gene: TRBJ1-1; V gene: TRBV27; D gene: .; CDR3 DNA: TGTGCCAGCAGTTTGAACGGACAGATCACTGAAGCTTTCTTT; CDR3 protein: CASSLNGQITEAFF
clone size: .; J gene: TRBJ1-2; V gene: TRBV18; D gene: .; CDR3 DNA: TGTGCCAGCTCACCACTCCCCGGGACTCCAGCACCCTGGGGCTACACCTTC; CDR3 protein: CASSPLPGTPAPWGYTF
clone size: .; J gene: TRBJ2-7; V gene: TRBV18; D gene: .; CDR3 DNA: TGTGCCAGCTCACCACAGGCTGCCTACGAGCAGTACTTC; CDR3 protein: CASSPQAAYEQYF
clone size: .; J gene: TRBJ2-7; V gene: TRBV7-2; D gene: .; CDR3 DNA: TGTGCCAGCAGCCCTGGTGAAGATGAGCAGTACTTC; CDR3 protein: CASSPGEDEQYF
clone size: .; J gene: TRBJ1-4; V gene: TRBV18; D gene: .; CDR3 DNA: TGTGCCAGCTCACAGGGCTGGGATGAAAAACTGTTTTTT; CDR3 protein: CASSQGWDEKLFF